One sample yielded the 5 T cell receptor beta chains listed below, sequenced in a study of shared clonotypes between healthy human individuals. Sequenced by immunoSEQ multiplex PCR; TCRdb stores in-frame clones only, minus some. The table has over 950,000 clones, about 72% seen once; the top ten hold almost 0.9%. The specimen was memory CD4+ T cells from PBMCs. Subset here: CD45RA-negative fraction. All receptors come from a man between 18 and 29 years old in good health. Some clones in this sample may be carry-over from other donors' samples.

This clone was counted many times. The chain couples TRBV7-9 to TRBJ1-1; D ambiguous. V lost 2 bases and J lost 6, with 10 bases in between. There are 13 residues in the CDR3. In germline, CDR1 is SEHNR, CDR2 FQNEAQ (reference sequence). This chain's CDR3 is CASSLMYGAEAFF. CDR3 DNA: TGTGCCAGCAGCTTAATGTACGGGGCTGAAGCTTTCTTT.

The chain couples TRBV5-1 to TRBJ2-3; TRBD2 agrees at 12 bases. Trimming cost V 5 bases and J 2 bases; bases outside gene matches: 9. CDR3 size: 17 residues. CDR1 is SGHRS and CDR2 is YFSETQ in the germline V gene. CDR3 coding DNA: TGCGCCAGCAGGATGGCGACTAGCGGGAGCCCCACAGATACGCAGTATTTT. Translated, it gives CASRMATSGSPTDTQYF.

This clone was counted ten times or more. The chain couples TRBV9 to TRBJ2-3, with 9 bases identical to TRBD2. Germline-derived CDR1 and CDR2 are SGDLS and YYNGEE. The CDR3 totals 15 residues. With 0 bases clipped from V and 5 bases from J, the junction kept 4 bases outside the gene matches. The CDR3 nucleotides read TGTGCCAGCAGCGTAGGCGGGAGGGCCGGAGATACGCAGTATTTT. Translated, it gives CASSVGGRAGDTQYF. Filled out from reference TRBV9 and TRBJ2-3, the complete variable domain reads DSGVTQTPKHLITATGQRVTLRCSPRSGDLSVYWYQQSLDQGLQFLIQYYNGEERAKGNILERFSAQQFPDLHSELNLSSLELGDSALYFCASSVGGRAGDTQYFGPGTRLTVL.

This clone is labeled medium-sized. Additional DNA sequences in this sample encode the identical CDR3. V usage is TRBV30 and J usage is TRBJ1-1; tentatively, D is TRBD1 (5 bases). CDR1 and CDR2 (germline): GTSNPN, SVGIG (reference sequence). V was cut by 3 bases and J by 5 bases, with 7 bases left in between. CDR3 length: 11 amino acids. In DNA form, the CDR3 reads TGTGCCTGGAGGGACATGACTGAAGCTTTCTTT. This encodes CAWRDMTEAFF.

The chain combines TRBV4-3 with TRBJ1-5; D gene unclear. The V gene's germline CDR1 is LGHNA and CDR2 YSLEER. The CDR3 totals 16 residues. V lost 0 bases to trimming and J lost 1 base, with 10 bases between them. CDR3 nucleotides: TGCGCCAGCAGCCAAGATCTAAGACCGAGCAATCAGCCCCAGCATTTT. Amino acid sequence: CASSQDLRPSNQPQHF.